This T cell receptor (beta chain) was captured by sequencing in a study of cytomegalovirus exposure and HLA in healthy donors. Whole-study results and caveats: Most TCR sequences showed up rarely, but some public TCRs showed up in many donors.

Regarding this clone: Its antigen remains unknown.

Libraries were prepared by immunoSEQ multiplex PCR; TCRdb keeps only in-frame clonotypes and omits some of them. The repertoire holds about 200,000 clones, with approximately 82% as singletons. V lost 5 bases and J 8 bases, leaving 22 bases between the germline ends. Per germline, CDR1 SGHDT and CDR2 YYEEEE. The CDR3 consists of 15 residues. This clonotype originated in a woman aged 18-29 years in good health and CMV-seronegative. Sequencing was carried out using PBMCs. The chain recombines TRBV5-6 with TRBJ1-2; D remains unclear. Here the CDR3 reads CASSHPLVEGGGYTF. In DNA, the CDR3 is TGTGCCAGCAGTCATCCTCTGGTTGAGGGCGGCGGCTACACCTTC. Based on the CDR3 plus reference TRBV5-6 and TRBJ1-2, the full variable domain is DAGVTQSPTHLIKTRGQQVTLRCSPKSGHDTVSWYQQALGQGPQFIFQYYEEEERQRGNFPDRFSGHQFPNYSSELNVNALLLGDSALYLCASSHPLVEGGGYTFGSGTRLTVV.